These T cell receptor beta chains were read from a single sample in a study of naive and memory T cell subsets. TCRdb reprocessed the UMI-ligation and nested PCR reads via MiXCR and lists one record per CDR3 protein. The table shows over 80,000 distinct CDR3 sequences, with about 11% occurring only once. Material: naive CD4+ T cells from blood. All receptors derive from a human donor in good health. Both conserved end residues are part of each CDR3. A D gene is named only where the DNA matches it firmly. Clone size is stated in some rows and not others, as once, few, many or a class when expanded.

j_call: TRBJ2-4; v_call: TRBV5-1; d_call: .; clone_size: many; cdr3_aa: CASSSGRDRHF; cdr3_nt: TGCGCCAGCAGCTCGGGCCGGGACCGACACTTC
j_call: TRBJ2-5; v_call: TRBV7-9; d_call: .; clone_size: many; cdr3_aa: CASSFGQNQETQYF; cdr3_nt: TGTGCCAGCAGCTTCGGACAGAACCAAGAGACCCAGTACTTC
j_call: TRBJ2-7; v_call: TRBV21-1; d_call: .; clone_size: .; cdr3_aa: CASSKGRYYEQYF; cdr3_nt: TGTGCCAGCAGCAAAGGGCGCTACTACGAGCAGTACTTC
j_call: TRBJ2-1; v_call: TRBV10-3; d_call: TRBD2; clone_size: .; cdr3_aa: CAISVTSGSTDEQFF; cdr3_nt: TGTGCCATCAGTGTGACTAGCGGGAGTACGGATGAGCAGTTCTTC
j_call: TRBJ1-5; v_call: TRBV6-2/TRBV6-3; d_call: .; clone_size: .; cdr3_aa: CASQFSGERSQPQHF; cdr3_nt: TGTGCCAGTCAATTTTCAGGGGAGAGAAGCCAGCCCCAGCATTTT
j_call: TRBJ2-2; v_call: TRBV6-6; d_call: .; clone_size: .; cdr3_aa: CASSPRTGTGELFF; cdr3_nt: TGTGCCAGCAGTCCCCGGACGGGCACCGGGGAGCTGTTTTTT
j_call: TRBJ2-6; v_call: TRBV7-9; d_call: .; clone_size: .; cdr3_aa: CASSTTAGANVLTF; cdr3_nt: TGTGCCAGCAGCACGACAGCTGGGGCCAACGTCCTGACTTTC
j_call: TRBJ2-3; v_call: TRBV12-3/TRBV12-4; d_call: TRBD2; clone_size: .; cdr3_aa: CASSTSGGIGTDTQYF; cdr3_nt: TGTGCCAGCAGTACTAGCGGGGGGATCGGCACAGATACGCAGTATTTT
j_call: TRBJ2-7; v_call: TRBV9; d_call: .; clone_size: .; cdr3_aa: CASSVAFRDEQYF; cdr3_nt: TGTGCCAGCAGCGTAGCTTTCAGGGACGAGCAGTACTTC
j_call: TRBJ2-5; v_call: TRBV29-1; d_call: .; clone_size: many; cdr3_aa: CSVGLGLRKETQYF; cdr3_nt: TGCAGCGTCGGATTGGGACTGCGAAAAGAGACCCAGTACTTC
j_call: TRBJ2-3; v_call: TRBV29-1; d_call: .; clone_size: .; cdr3_aa: CSVDQSTDTQYF; cdr3_nt: TGCAGCGTTGATCAAAGCACAGATACGCAGTATTTT
j_call: TRBJ2-7; v_call: TRBV28; d_call: .; clone_size: .; cdr3_aa: CASSLVQIQSEQYF; cdr3_nt: TGTGCCAGCAGTTTAGTACAAATCCAGTCCGAGCAGTACTTC
j_call: TRBJ2-6; v_call: TRBV20-1; d_call: .; clone_size: .; cdr3_aa: CSAPGGRWTSGANVLTF; cdr3_nt: TGCAGTGCTCCGGGGGGCAGGTGGACCTCTGGGGCCAACGTCCTGACTTTC
j_call: TRBJ1-2; v_call: TRBV27; d_call: .; clone_size: few; cdr3_aa: CASSPTVRERNGYTF; cdr3_nt: TGTGCCAGCAGTCCCACAGTTAGGGAACGGAATGGCTACACCTTC
j_call: TRBJ2-5; v_call: TRBV5-1; d_call: .; clone_size: many; cdr3_aa: CASSNPGSRETQYF; cdr3_nt: TGCGCCAGCAGCAACCCCGGGTCCAGGGAGACCCAGTACTTC
j_call: TRBJ2-3; v_call: TRBV27; d_call: .; clone_size: few; cdr3_aa: CATRRWDTQYF; cdr3_nt: TGTGCCACCCGGCGGTGGGATACGCAGTATTTT
j_call: TRBJ1-4; v_call: TRBV7-9; d_call: TRBD1; clone_size: .; cdr3_aa: CASTGQVGEKLFF; cdr3_nt: TGTGCCAGCACGGGACAGGTTGGCGAAAAACTGTTTTTT
j_call: TRBJ2-1; v_call: TRBV7-2; d_call: TRBD2; clone_size: few; cdr3_aa: CASAARTSSYNEQFF; cdr3_nt: TGTGCCAGCGCGGCTAGGACTAGCTCCTACAATGAGCAGTTCTTC
j_call: TRBJ2-1; v_call: TRBV7-2; d_call: .; clone_size: .; cdr3_aa: CASSPTPGIANEQFF; cdr3_nt: TGTGCCAGCAGCCCCACCCCAGGGATCGCCAATGAGCAGTTCTTC
j_call: TRBJ2-2; v_call: TRBV25-1; d_call: .; clone_size: .; cdr3_aa: CASRNHVGTGELFF; cdr3_nt: TGTGCCAGCAGAAATCACGTGGGCACCGGGGAGCTGTTTTTT
j_call: TRBJ1-1; v_call: TRBV6-2/TRBV6-3; d_call: .; clone_size: few; cdr3_aa: CAISAGGDTEAFF; cdr3_nt: TGTGCCATTTCCGCGGGGGGGGACACTGAAGCTTTCTTT
j_call: TRBJ2-7; v_call: TRBV5-5; d_call: TRBD1; clone_size: .; cdr3_aa: CASSSAGTGPYEQYF; cdr3_nt: TGTGCCAGCAGCTCCGCCGGGACAGGGCCCTACGAGCAGTACTTC
j_call: TRBJ1-1; v_call: TRBV3-1; d_call: TRBD1; clone_size: few; cdr3_aa: CASSQRQGNTEAFF; cdr3_nt: TGTGCCAGCAGCCAACGACAGGGAAACACTGAAGCTTTCTTT
j_call: TRBJ1-1; v_call: TRBV29-1; d_call: TRBD1; clone_size: few; cdr3_aa: CSVGRQGAHTEAFF; cdr3_nt: TGCAGCGTTGGGAGACAGGGGGCTCACACTGAAGCTTTCTTT
j_call: TRBJ1-4; v_call: TRBV6-2/TRBV6-3; d_call: .; clone_size: few; cdr3_aa: CASSRSWEKLFF; cdr3_nt: TGTGCCAGCAGCCGATCGTGGGAAAAACTGTTTTTT
j_call: TRBJ1-2; v_call: TRBV6-5; d_call: .; clone_size: many; cdr3_aa: CASSYSRQGAYGYTF; cdr3_nt: TGTGCCAGCAGTTACTCGAGGCAGGGAGCCTATGGCTACACCTTC
j_call: TRBJ2-1; v_call: TRBV27; d_call: .; clone_size: .; cdr3_aa: CASSRNRVSSYNEQFF; cdr3_nt: TGTGCCAGCAGCAGAAACAGGGTTAGCTCCTACAATGAGCAGTTCTTC
j_call: TRBJ2-7; v_call: TRBV12-3/TRBV12-4; d_call: .; clone_size: few; cdr3_aa: CASRSGLRYYEQYF; cdr3_nt: TGTGCCAGCAGATCGGGACTCAGATACTACGAGCAGTACTTC
j_call: TRBJ2-1; v_call: TRBV7-6; d_call: .; clone_size: few; cdr3_aa: CASSLGREQFF; cdr3_nt: TGTGCCAGCAGCTTAGGTCGTGAGCAGTTCTTC
j_call: TRBJ1-1; v_call: TRBV4-2; d_call: .; clone_size: .; cdr3_aa: CASSQEGSVAFF; cdr3_nt: TGTGCCAGCAGCCAAGAAGGTTCGGTAGCTTTCTTT
j_call: TRBJ1-1; v_call: TRBV18; d_call: .; clone_size: many; cdr3_aa: CASSPDAIPMNTEAFF; cdr3_nt: TGTGCCAGCTCACCAGATGCCATTCCCATGAACACTGAAGCTTTCTTT
j_call: TRBJ2-7; v_call: TRBV7-2; d_call: .; clone_size: few; cdr3_aa: CASSPRLTTYEQYF; cdr3_nt: TGTGCCAGCAGCCCTAGACTTACCACCTACGAGCAGTACTTC
j_call: TRBJ2-3; v_call: TRBV7-2; d_call: .; clone_size: few; cdr3_aa: CASSLGGPDTQYF; cdr3_nt: TGTGCCAGCAGCTTAGGGGGCCCAGATACGCAGTATTTT
j_call: TRBJ2-1; v_call: TRBV29-1; d_call: .; clone_size: many; cdr3_aa: CSTDLYNEQFF; cdr3_nt: TGCAGCACCGACCTATACAATGAGCAGTTCTTC
j_call: TRBJ2-3; v_call: TRBV5-1; d_call: .; clone_size: many; cdr3_aa: CASSSAWGGRADTQYF; cdr3_nt: TGCGCCAGCAGCTCCGCTTGGGGGGGCAGGGCAGATACGCAGTATTTT
j_call: TRBJ1-5; v_call: TRBV20-1; d_call: .; clone_size: .; cdr3_aa: CSAGDGNQPQHF; cdr3_nt: TGCAGTGCTGGGGACGGTAATCAGCCCCAGCATTTT
j_call: TRBJ1-4; v_call: TRBV7-2; d_call: .; clone_size: many; cdr3_aa: CASSHRDEKLFF; cdr3_nt: TGTGCCAGCAGCCACAGGGATGAAAAACTGTTTTTT
j_call: TRBJ1-2; v_call: TRBV12-3/TRBV12-4; d_call: .; clone_size: many; cdr3_aa: CASGLLANYGYTF; cdr3_nt: TGTGCCAGCGGACTCTTAGCTAACTATGGCTACACCTTC
j_call: TRBJ2-7; v_call: TRBV4-3; d_call: .; clone_size: few; cdr3_aa: CASSQDGRSPYEQYF; cdr3_nt: TGCGCCAGCAGCCAAGATGGAAGGAGTCCCTACGAGCAGTACTTC
j_call: TRBJ1-1; v_call: TRBV14; d_call: TRBD1; clone_size: .; cdr3_aa: CASSQEPTGEMNTEAFF; cdr3_nt: TGTGCCAGCAGCCAAGAGCCGACAGGGGAGATGAACACTGAAGCTTTCTTT
j_call: TRBJ2-5; v_call: TRBV2; d_call: .; clone_size: few; cdr3_aa: CASSAQGVQETQYF; cdr3_nt: TGTGCCAGCAGTGCCCAGGGCGTCCAAGAGACCCAGTACTTC
j_call: TRBJ2-7; v_call: TRBV10-3; d_call: TRBD1; clone_size: many; cdr3_aa: CAARPGQGVSYEQYF; cdr3_nt: TGTGCCGCAAGACCGGGACAGGGAGTGTCCTACGAGCAGTACTTC
j_call: TRBJ2-5; v_call: TRBV20-1; d_call: TRBD2; clone_size: many; cdr3_aa: CSANRGVETQYF; cdr3_nt: TGCAGTGCTAATCGGGGGGTCGAGACCCAGTACTTC
j_call: TRBJ1-5; v_call: TRBV12-3/TRBV12-4; d_call: TRBD1; clone_size: .; cdr3_aa: CASSLPGTGRPQHF; cdr3_nt: TGTGCCAGCAGTTTACCCGGGACAGGGCGGCCCCAGCATTTT
j_call: TRBJ2-2; v_call: TRBV12-3/TRBV12-4; d_call: TRBD1; clone_size: few; cdr3_aa: CASSSDKTGTNTGELFF; cdr3_nt: TGTGCCAGCAGTTCCGATAAGACAGGGACGAACACCGGGGAGCTGTTTTTT
j_call: TRBJ2-4; v_call: TRBV6-2/TRBV6-3; d_call: .; clone_size: few; cdr3_aa: CASSYSITHIVPRIGF; cdr3_nt: TGTGCCAGCAGTTACTCGATCACGCACATCGTCCCCAGGATTGGCTTC
j_call: TRBJ1-6; v_call: TRBV6-5; d_call: .; clone_size: few; cdr3_aa: CASRSWANSPLHF; cdr3_nt: TGTGCCAGCAGGTCCTGGGCGAATTCACCCCTCCACTTT
j_call: TRBJ1-3; v_call: TRBV7-8; d_call: TRBD1; clone_size: .; cdr3_aa: CASSLQGASGNTIYF; cdr3_nt: TGTGCCAGCAGCTTGCAGGGGGCGTCTGGAAACACCATATATTTT
j_call: TRBJ2-6; v_call: TRBV7-9; d_call: .; clone_size: .; cdr3_aa: CASSSRGGYGANVLTF; cdr3_nt: TGTGCCAGCAGCTCTAGAGGAGGGTATGGGGCCAACGTCCTGACTTTC
j_call: TRBJ1-5; v_call: TRBV7-2; d_call: TRBD1; clone_size: .; cdr3_aa: CASSLASGGRQPQHF; cdr3_nt: TGTGCCAGCAGCTTAGCGTCAGGGGGACGCCAGCCCCAGCATTTT
j_call: TRBJ2-1; v_call: TRBV20-1; d_call: TRBD1; clone_size: few; cdr3_aa: CGATGGPLGNEQFF; cdr3_nt: TGCGGGGCAACAGGGGGCCCATTGGGTAATGAGCAGTTCTTC
j_call: TRBJ1-2; v_call: TRBV27; d_call: TRBD1; clone_size: .; cdr3_aa: CASSAQGATGYTF; cdr3_nt: TGTGCCAGCAGTGCACAGGGGGCGACTGGCTACACCTTC
j_call: TRBJ2-3; v_call: TRBV5-1; d_call: .; clone_size: few; cdr3_aa: CASSRGSLHTDTQYF; cdr3_nt: TGCGCCAGCAGCCGGGGGAGCCTTCACACAGATACGCAGTATTTT